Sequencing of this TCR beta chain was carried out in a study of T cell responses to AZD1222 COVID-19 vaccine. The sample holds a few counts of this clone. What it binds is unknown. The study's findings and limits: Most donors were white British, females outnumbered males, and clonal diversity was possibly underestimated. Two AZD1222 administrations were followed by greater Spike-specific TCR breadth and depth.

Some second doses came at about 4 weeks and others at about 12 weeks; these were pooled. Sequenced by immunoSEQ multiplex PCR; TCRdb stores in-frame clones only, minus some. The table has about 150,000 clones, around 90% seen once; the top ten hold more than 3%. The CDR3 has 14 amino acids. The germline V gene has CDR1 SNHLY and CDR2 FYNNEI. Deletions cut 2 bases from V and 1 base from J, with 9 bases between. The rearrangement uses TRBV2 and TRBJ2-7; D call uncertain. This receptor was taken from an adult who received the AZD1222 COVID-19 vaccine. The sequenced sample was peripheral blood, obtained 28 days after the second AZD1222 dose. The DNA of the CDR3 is TGTGCCAGCAGTGAACTAGGACGGTCCTACGAGCAGTACTTC. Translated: CASSELGRSYEQYF. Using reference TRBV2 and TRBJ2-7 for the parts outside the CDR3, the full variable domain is EPEVTQTPSHQVTQMGQEVILRCVPISNHLYFYWYRQILGQKVEFLVSFYNNEISEKSEIFDDQFSVERPDGSNFTLKIRSTKLEDSAMYFCASSELGRSYEQYFGPGTRLTVT.